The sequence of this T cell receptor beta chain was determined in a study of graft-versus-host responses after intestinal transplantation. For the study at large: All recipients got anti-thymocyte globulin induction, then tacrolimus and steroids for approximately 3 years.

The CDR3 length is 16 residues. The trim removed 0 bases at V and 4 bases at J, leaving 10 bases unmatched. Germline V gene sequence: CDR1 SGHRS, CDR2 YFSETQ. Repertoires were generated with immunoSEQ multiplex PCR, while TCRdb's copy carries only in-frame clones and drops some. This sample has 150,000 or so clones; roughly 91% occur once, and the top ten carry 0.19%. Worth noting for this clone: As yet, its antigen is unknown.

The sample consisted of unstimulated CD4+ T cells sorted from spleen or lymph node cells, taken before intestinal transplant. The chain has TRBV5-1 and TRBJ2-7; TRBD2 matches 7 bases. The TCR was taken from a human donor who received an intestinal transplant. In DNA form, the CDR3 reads TGCGCCAGCAGCTTGGTGAAGGCGGGAGAGGAATACGAGCAGTACTTC. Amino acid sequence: CASSLVKAGEEYEQYF.